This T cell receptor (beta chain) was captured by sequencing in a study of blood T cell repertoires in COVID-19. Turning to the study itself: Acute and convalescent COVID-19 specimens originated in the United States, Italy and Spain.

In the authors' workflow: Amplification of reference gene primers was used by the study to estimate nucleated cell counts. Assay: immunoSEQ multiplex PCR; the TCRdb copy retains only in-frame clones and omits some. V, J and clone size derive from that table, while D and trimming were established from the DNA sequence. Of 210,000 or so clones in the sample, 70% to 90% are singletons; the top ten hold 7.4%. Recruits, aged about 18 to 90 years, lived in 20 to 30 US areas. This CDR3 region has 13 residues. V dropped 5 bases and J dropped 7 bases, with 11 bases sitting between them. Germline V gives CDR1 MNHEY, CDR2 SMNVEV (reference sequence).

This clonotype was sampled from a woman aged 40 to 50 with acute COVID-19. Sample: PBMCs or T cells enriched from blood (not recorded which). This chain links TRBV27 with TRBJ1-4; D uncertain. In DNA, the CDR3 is TGTGCCAGCAGTCGGGGTCGGAGTGAAAAACTGTTTTTT. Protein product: CASSRGRSEKLFF.